This TCR beta chain was observed in a study of blood T cell repertoires in COVID-19. For the study at large: The United States, Italy and Spain provided the acute and convalescent COVID-19 samples. T cells, B-cell-depleted T cells, or PBMCs supplied cDNA or gDNA.

Original methodology: Reference gene primers were amplified, and this amplification served to estimate nucleated cell counts. Clones were sequenced by immunoSEQ multiplex PCR, and TCRdb holds only the in-frame ones, with some missing. Clonal size and the V and J genes are those of that table, whereas D and trimming came from the DNA. The sample carries some 150,000 clones, just under 85% recorded once. This TCR came from a woman aged 40 to 50 with active or convalescent COVID-19. The source material was peripheral blood.

CDR3 coding DNA: TGTGCCAGCGGAAGGACAGGGGTCTCCTACGAGCAGTACTTC. Amino acid sequence: CASGRTGVSYEQYF. The chain uses TRBV27 and TRBJ2-7; 9 bases map to TRBD1. The CDR3 has 14 amino acids. J gave up 0 bases and V 8 bases, and 5 bases lay outside the gene matches. In germline, CDR1 is MNHEY, CDR2 SMNVEV (reference sequence).